These 27 T cell receptor beta chains were sequenced from one sample in a study of cytomegalovirus exposure and HLA in healthy donors. The study ran its PCR with 60 Vbeta and 13 Jbeta primers. The protocol was immunoSEQ multiplex PCR, while the TCRdb copy is restricted to in-frame clones and leaves out a portion. The sample records about 130,000 clones, over 60% being singletons. Sequences were obtained from PBMCs. Receptor source: a human donor in good health.

About this clone: The junction does not match germline at one end; this may be a read error. The same CDR3 can be traced to other DNA sequences in this sample. V usage is TRBV19 and J usage is TRBJ1-6; 7 bases fit TRBD1. Germline loops: CDR1 LNHDA, CDR2 SQIVND (reference sequence). The CDR3 has 13 amino acids. Here the CDR3 reads CASRDRDNSPLHF. CDR3 DNA: TGTGCCAGCAGGGACAGAGATAATTCCCCCCTCCACTTT.

V usage is TRBV9 and J usage is TRBJ1-1; no definite D call. Trimming removed 0 bases at V and 1 base at J, with 7 bases between. Germline lookup yields CDR1 SGDLS and CDR2 YYNGEE. The CDR3 has 14 residues. CDR3 in DNA: TGTGCCAGCAGCGTAGCCCCAGAGAACACTGAAGCTTTCTTT. Translating gives CASSVAPENTEAFF.

V and J are TRBV6-6 and TRBJ1-4; 7 positions agree with TRBD1. The germline gives CDR1 MNHNY, CDR2 SVGAGI (reference sequence). CDR3 size: 15 residues. V lost 11 bases and J lost 8; bases outside the gene matches: 17. CDR3 sequence: CASMGLQQGDEKLFF. The CDR3 nucleotides read TGTGCCTCAATGGGGCTCCAGCAGGGGGACGAAAAACTGTTTTTT.

Only one count was recorded for this clone. The genes are TRBV19 and TRBJ2-2; perhaps TRBD2 as D (6 bases). The CDR3 contains 15 residues. Trimming removed 3 bases at V and 7 bases at J, with 15 bases between. Germline CDR1 LNHDA, CDR2 SQIVND (reference sequence). The CDR3 nucleotides read TGTGCCAGTAGTATTGTCGGGGGAGGAGACGGGGAGCTGTTTTTT. Translation: CASSIVGGGDGELFF.

The chain joins TRBV5-1 to TRBJ2-1, with D possibly matching TRBD1 (6 bases). Germline V gene lookup returns CDR1 SGHRS and CDR2 YFSETQ. V was cut by 3 bases and J by 9 bases, with 10 bases left in between. The CDR3 has 12 residues. As DNA, the CDR3 is TGCGCCAGCAGCTCGGACAGAATTGAGCAGTTCTTC. Translating gives CASSSDRIEQFF. Complete variable domain (other parts from reference TRBV5-1 and TRBJ2-1): KAGVTQTPRYLIKTRGQQVTLSCSPISGHRSVSWYQQTPGQGLQFLFEYFSETQRNKGNFPGRFSGRQFSNSRSEMNVSTLELGDSALYLCASSSDRIEQFFGPGTRLTVL.

Written as DNA, the CDR3 is TGTGCCAGCAGTGAAACGGGGGGGCCGTACGAGCAGTACTTC. Residues: CASSETGGPYEQYF. The chain links TRBV2 to TRBJ2-7, with 8 nucleotides matching TRBD2. Unmatched junction bases numbered 4, after V lost 2 bases and J lost 4 bases. CDR3 length: 14 amino acids. CDR1 and CDR2 from the germline V gene are SNHLY and FYNNEI. The full variable domain, with the rest looked up from reference TRBV2 and TRBJ2-7, is EPEVTQTPSHQVTQMGQEVILRCVPISNHLYFYWYRQILGQKVEFLVSFYNNEISEKSEIFDDQFSVERPDGSNFTLKIRSTKLEDSAMYFCASSETGGPYEQYFGPGTRLTVT.

CDR3 DNA sequence: TGTGCCAGCAGCCAAAACAGGGGAGCGTCAGGCTACACCTTC. It encodes CASSQNRGASGYTF. The V and J genes are TRBV4-2 and TRBJ1-2; 7 positions match TRBD1. The CDR3 runs to 14 residues. Looked up from germline, CDR1 is LGHNA and CDR2 is YNFKEQ. With 2 bases clipped from V and 8 bases from J, the junction kept 8 bases outside the gene matches.

This rearrangement joins TRBV11-2 to TRBJ2-1; possible D gene TRBD1, 5 bases. Germline V lookup: CDR1 SGHAT, CDR2 FQNNGV. This CDR3 has 13 amino acids. V dropped 0 bases and J dropped 7 bases, with 7 bases sitting between them. In DNA, the CDR3 is TGTGCCAGCAGCTTAGATCCAGGGAATGAGCAGTTCTTC. Its translation is CASSLDPGNEQFF.

In this sample, this clone turned up once. J is TRBJ2-1 and V is TRBV11-2; no definite D call. This CDR3 is built from 15 residues. The germline CDR1 and CDR2 sequences are SGHAT and FQNNGV. The V end lost 1 base, the J end lost 2 bases, and 9 bases lay between the germline ends. The CDR3 DNA is TGTGCCAGCAGCTTAGTGTCTCCCCCCTACAATGAGCAGTTCTTC. Its protein product is CASSLVSPPYNEQFF.

Only a few counts were recorded for this clone. This chain uses TRBV7-9 with TRBJ2-1; 7 bases align to TRBD1. This CDR3 is 15 amino acids long. V dropped 2 bases and J dropped 4; count of bases not matched to a gene: 5. The V gene's germline CDR1 is SEHNR and CDR2 FQNEAQ (reference sequence). DNA of the CDR3: TGTGCCAGCAGCTTAAGGGACAGTCCGTACAATGAGCAGTTCTTC. Its translation is CASSLRDSPYNEQFF.

V and J are TRBV19 and TRBJ2-7; 9 bases are shared with TRBD1. From germline, CDR1 is LNHDA and CDR2 SQIVND (reference sequence). V trimming: 5 bases; J trimming: 6 bases; junction bases outside the gene matches: 8. The CDR3 has 14 amino acids. CDR3 region: CASSGGTGPPEQYF. CDR3 DNA sequence: TGTGCCAGTAGTGGGGGGACAGGGCCCCCCGAGCAGTACTTC. Full variable domain (missing parts from reference TRBV19 and TRBJ2-7): DGGITQSPKYLFRKEGQNVTLSCEQNLNHDAMYWYRQDPGQGLRLIYYSQIVNDFQKGDIAEGYSVSREKKESFPLTVTSAQKNPTAFYLCASSGGTGPPEQYFGPGTRLTVT.

This clone appeared a single time. This sequence joins TRBV2 and TRBJ2-3; 12 nucleotides agree with TRBD2. The CDR3 contains 20 residues. Germline trimming cut 7 bases from V and 0 bases from J; bases unmatched to any gene: 17. Germline V gene lookup returns CDR1 SNHLY and CDR2 FYNNEI. CDR3 sequence: CASKPLWTLGLAGSTDTQYF. The DNA of the CDR3 is TGTGCCAGCAAACCCTTGTGGACGCTTGGACTAGCGGGGAGCACAGATACGCAGTATTTT. Full variable domain (remainder filled in from reference TRBV2 and TRBJ2-3): EPEVTQTPSHQVTQMGQEVILRCVPISNHLYFYWYRQILGQKVEFLVSFYNNEISEKSEIFDDQFSVERPDGSNFTLKIRSTKLEDSAMYFCASKPLWTLGLAGSTDTQYFGPGTRLTVL.

J is TRBJ2-7 and V is TRBV9; TRBD2 is a possible D gene (7 bases). The V end lost 4 bases, the J end lost 4 bases, and 18 bases lay between the germline ends. The CDR3 length is 15 residues. Per germline, CDR1 SGDLS and CDR2 YYNGEE. In DNA, the CDR3 is TGTGCCAGCAGCCCTCGGGCGGGGGCGTATTACGAGCAGTACTTC. It yields the protein CASSPRAGAYYEQYF. The entire variable domain, with the rest obtained from reference TRBV9 and TRBJ2-7, is as follows: DSGVTQTPKHLITATGQRVTLRCSPRSGDLSVYWYQQSLDQGLQFLIQYYNGEERAKGNILERFSAQQFPDLHSELNLSSLELGDSALYFCASSPRAGAYYEQYFGPGTRLTVT.

This sequence joins TRBV7-9 and TRBJ2-7, with 11 positions matching TRBD1. The CDR3 has 16 amino acids. The germline V gene has CDR1 SEHNR and CDR2 FQNEAQ (reference sequence). With V trimmed by 7 bases and J by 1 base, 9 bases remained unmatched. In DNA, the CDR3 is TGTGCCAGCACCCGATGGGGACAGGGGGAATCCTACGAGCAGTACTTC. It is translated as CASTRWGQGESYEQYF.

The chain links TRBV5-1 to TRBJ2-3; 7 bases match TRBD2. In germline, CDR1 is SGHRS, CDR2 YFSETQ. The CDR3 loop spans 15 amino acids. V lost 0 bases and J lost 6; bases outside the gene matches: 7. The CDR3 coding sequence is TGCGCCAGCAGCTTGGCGGGCGGGGGTGCGGATACGCAGTATTTT. Its protein product is CASSLAGGGADTQYF.

This clone appeared a few times. The chain is built from TRBV9 and TRBJ1-2; no firm D call. V lost 4 bases and J 8 bases, leaving 3 bases between the germline ends. Germline CDR1 is SGDLS and CDR2 is YYNGEE. The CDR3 has 9 amino acids. CDR3 in DNA: TGTGCCAGCAGCCCAGGCTACACCTTC. This translates into CASSPGYTF.

The chain recombines TRBV28 with TRBJ2-7, with D tentatively TRBD1 (7 bases). CDR1 is MDHEN and CDR2 is SYDVKM in the germline V gene. The CDR3 totals 16 residues. Trimming took 6 bases from V and 3 from J, leaving 21 bases between them. The chain's CDR3 is CASRETTGTRFYEQYF. CDR3 DNA sequence: TGTGCCAGCAGGGAGACGACAGGGACTCGCTTCTACGAGCAGTACTTC. The full variable domain, in which reference TRBV28 and TRBJ2-7 provide the parts outside the CDR3, is DVKVTQSSRYLVKRTGEKVFLECVQDMDHENMFWYRQDPGLGLRLIYFSYDVKMKEKGDIPEGYSVSREKKERFSLILESASTNQTSMYLCASRETTGTRFYEQYFGPGTRLTVT.

The gene calls are TRBV11-2 and TRBJ2-5; D uncertain. CDR3 size: 14 residues. The germline V gene has CDR1 SGHAT and CDR2 FQNNGV. Trimming shortened V by 5 bases and J by 1 base, and 11 bases separated the two germline ends. CDR3 region: CASSKPEFQETQYF. The CDR3 DNA reads TGTGCCAGCAGCAAACCGGAGTTCCAAGAGACCCAGTACTTC.

V is TRBV27 and J is TRBJ1-1; 11 bases align to TRBD1. The CDR3 consists of 18 residues. The ends lost 0 bases at V and 4 bases at J; junction bases unmatched: 10. Germline V gives CDR1 MNHEY, CDR2 SMNVEV (reference sequence). The CDR3 sequence is CASSLSSGGTGGSTEAFF. The CDR3, as DNA: TGTGCCAGCAGTTTATCATCGGGGGGGACAGGGGGGTCCACTGAAGCTTTCTTT.

Of note for this clone: This CDR3 is missing its conserved last phenylalanine or tryptophan, likely due to a read error. The CDR3 reads CASPQGGAAFL. CDR3 bases: TGTGCCAGCCCACAGGGAGGGGCGGCTTTCCTT. The chain has TRBV2 and TRBJ1-1, with D perhaps matching TRBD1 (6 bases). Trimming left V 8 bases short and J 11 bases short, with 15 bases between. This CDR3 region has 11 residues. CDR1 is SNHLY and CDR2 is FYNNEI in the germline V gene.

The count of this clone is one. The genes are TRBV28 and TRBJ2-7; perhaps TRBD1 as D (6 bases). V was cut by 2 bases and J by 5 bases, with 13 bases left in between. Germline lookup yields CDR1 MDHEN and CDR2 SYDVKM. This CDR3 spans 14 amino acids. CDR3 amino acids: CASSLAQGSDEQYF. Here the CDR3 DNA reads TGTGCCAGCAGTTTAGCACAGGGTAGCGACGAGCAGTACTTC.

The chain uses TRBV5-1 and TRBJ1-1, with 11 positions matching TRBD1. The CDR3 covers 15 residues. Germline assignment: CDR1 SGHRS and CDR2 YFSETQ. The ends lost 4 bases at V and 4 bases at J; junction bases unmatched: 6. Here the CDR3 DNA reads TGCGCCAGCAGCGGGACAGGGGGGCAGGGCACTGAAGCTTTCTTT. It encodes CASSGTGGQGTEAFF.

V usage is TRBV13 and J usage is TRBJ2-1; TRBD1 aligns across 9 bases. Trimming at V came to 10 bases and at J to 0 bases, leaving 4 bases not matched to a gene. Germline V gene lookup returns CDR1 PRHDT and CDR2 FYEKMQ (reference sequence). The CDR3 is made up of 14 amino acids. The chain's CDR3 is CATQTGGSYNEQFF. CDR3 in DNA: TGTGCCACCCAGACAGGGGGCTCCTACAATGAGCAGTTCTTC.

The rearrangement links TRBV10-1 to TRBJ2-2; TRBD2 aligns across 7 bases. V dropped 4 bases and J dropped 2; count of bases not matched to a gene: 4. Germline lookup yields CDR1 WNHNN and CDR2 SYGVQD (reference sequence). There are 15 residues in the CDR3. The CDR3 reads CASSAGTTNTGELFF. As DNA, the CDR3 is TGCGCCAGCAGTGCCGGGACTACAAACACCGGGGAGCTGTTTTTT.

The gene calls are TRBV25-1 and TRBJ2-3; the match to TRBD1 covers 7 bases. This CDR3 comprises 18 residues. Looked up from germline, CDR1 is MGHDK and CDR2 is SYGVNS. V trimming: 5 bases; J trimming: 2 bases; junction bases outside the gene matches: 16. The CDR3 loop reads CASSPNDMAGGITDTQYF. In DNA, the CDR3 is TGTGCCAGCAGTCCGAATGACATGGCAGGGGGTATCACAGATACGCAGTATTTT.

The V call is TRBV27, the J call TRBJ1-1; unclear D gene. Germline CDR1 and CDR2: MNHEY and SMNVEV (reference sequence). V gave up 5 bases and J gave up 5 bases, with 12 bases separating them. CDR3 length: 13 residues. This CDR3 is CASSQAAWTEAFF. CDR3 DNA: TGTGCCAGCAGTCAAGCGGCCTGGACTGAAGCTTTCTTT.

The rearrangement links TRBV4-2 to TRBJ1-3; no definite D call. Germline V CDR1 and CDR2: LGHNA, YNFKEQ. The CDR3 totals 14 residues. V lost 5 bases to trimming and J lost 0 bases, with 8 bases between them. CDR3 sequence (DNA): TGTGCCAGCAGCTTGGGCGACTCTGGAAACACCATATATTTT. Amino acids: CASSLGDSGNTIYF.